The clone carrying this T cell receptor (beta chain) was found once. Its matching antigen is unknown. Assay used: immunoSEQ multiplex PCR; TCRdb lists only in-frame clones, some missing. The table has 30,000 to 35,000 clones, about nine tenths seen once. The germline CDR1 and CDR2 sequences are GTSNPN and SVGIG (reference sequence). Trimming cost V 4 bases and J 8 bases; bases outside gene matches: 9. This CDR3 comprises 14 residues. The sample is drawn from a study of T cell responses to AZD1222 COVID-19 vaccine. Study-level results: Recipients of AZD1222 seropositive at baseline numbered only 6 or 7. Vaccination with two AZD1222 doses was followed by a rise in Spike-specific TCR breadth and depth. Reports indicate that nearly half of spike-specific TCRs are directed at unmutated variant regions. Distributed over spike, vaccine-associated CD4 TCRs predominated at 160-218 and 743-854.

The gene calls are TRBV30 and TRBJ1-4; 8 bases agree with TRBD1. This specimen consisted of peripheral blood, obtained 28 days after the second AZD1222 dose. This receptor was identified in an adult who received the AZD1222 COVID-19 vaccine. DNA of the CDR3: TGTGCCTGGATGAGCGGACAGGGTGGCGAAAAACTGTTTTTT. Translated: CAWMSGQGGEKLFF.